This T cell receptor (beta chain) comes out of a study of T cell changes during pregnancy in multiple sclerosis. Sequencing was performed with immunoSEQ multiplex PCR; in TCRdb, only in-frame clones are kept and a portion is missing. The sample shows 32,000 or so clones, 90% to 95% of them seen only once. The CDR3 has 14 residues. Germline lookup yields CDR1 MGHDK and CDR2 SYGVNS. Trimming took off 4 bases at V and 6 bases at J, with 12 bases between the two ends. Sequenced material: CD4+ T cells from peripheral blood mononuclear cells, taken in the second trimester of pregnancy. The chain has TRBV25-1 and TRBJ1-4; no clear D gene. This receptor was taken from a female donor with multiple sclerosis, enrolled in a pregnancy study. The CDR3 here is CASSVNTLDEKLFF. The CDR3 coding sequence is TGTGCCAGCAGTGTAAACACCCTGGATGAAAAACTGTTTTTT.